This TCR beta chain emerged from a study of monozygotic twins with inflammatory bowel disease. Study-level points and caveats: The sharing of clonotypes with others was lower in IBD patients than in healthy twins, especially with disease activity. IBD patients carried less diverse TCRbeta repertoires (inverse Simpson) than healthy co-twins.

Germline assignment: CDR1 SGHTA and CDR2 FQGNSA. CDR3 size: 14 residues. Template switching was used to attach UMIs, which incorporated a 6-nucleotide sample barcode. TCRdb processed the 5' RACE reads again and assigns one entry to each CDR3 protein, with no DNA. This table lists approximately 330,000 distinct CDR3 sequences. As to this clonotype: Its antigen is unidentified.

The TCR originated in a human donor with ulcerative colitis or Crohn's disease, or a healthy co-twin of an affected twin (not recorded which). The chain is built from TRBV7-2 and TRBJ2-5; TCRdb calls TRBD1, which cannot be checked without DNA. Sequenced sample: blood. The CDR3 sequence: CASRLAGGDETQYF.